Listed below are T cell receptor beta chains from one sample, sequenced in a study of T cells in Graves' hyperthyroidism and ophthalmopathy. TCRdb ran MiXCR on the multiplex PCR reads and lists one entry per CDR3 protein. The table has 700,000 or so distinct CDR3 sequences, roughly 15% seen once; the top ten hold 9.5% to 15%. Material: blood. Every receptor here comes from a woman aged 45-65 years with Graves' ophthalmopathy. CDR3s include the opening cysteine and the closing phenylalanine or tryptophan.

TRBV20-1 15 CSASSSGRPQYEQYF
TRBV11-3 15 CASSLGRDFQETQYF
TRBV28 17 CASSLSSRVVFNQPQHF
TRBV28 18 CASSFLGLAGEHTDTQYF
TRBV18 13 CASSTGTSYEQYF
TRBV5-1 15 CASSSSNANTGELFF
TRBV12-5 14 CASGLVTLGGQQFF
TRBV18 14 CASSPPTSSTEAFF
TRBV20-1 16 CSAHWREGITGNEQFF
TRBV12-3/TRBV12-4 16 CASSLRGQGVYREQYF
TRBV4-3 14 CASSQGLATNEQFF
TRBV20-1 13 CSARGLRVDEQFF
TRBV25-1 15 CASRRAGEGTGELFF
TRBV7-2 15 CASSLDFGSYNEQFF
TRBV4-3 15 CASSQGTSGTGEQYF
TRBV4-1 18 CASSQVPRTRRNTGELFF
TRBV6-2/TRBV6-3 15 CACSYRSGIQNIQYF
TRBV11-3 15 CASSLSGGGGYEQYF
TRBV5-4 17 CASSAGTSRRRSDTQYF
TRBV12-3/TRBV12-4 15 CASSLAGALNTEAFF
TRBV30 15 CAWTPGDRGLYGYTF